The 14 T cell receptor beta chains below all came from one sample that was sequenced in a study of T cells in Graves' hyperthyroidism and ophthalmopathy. There were TCR beta CDR3 regions amplified from RNA transcripts. The TCR CDR3 first-round RT-PCR relied on the HTBI primer set. From the multiplex PCR reads, TCRdb called clonotypes with MiXCR, one entry per CDR3 protein. The table lists about 560,000 distinct CDR3 sequences, around 15% of them singletons. Sequences were obtained from blood. These receptors were collected from a woman aged 18-30 years with Graves' hyperthyroidism.

This clonotype was recorded a few times. V gene TRBV24-1 combines with J gene TRBJ2-7, with 9 bases identical to TRBD2. V gave up 4 bases and J gave up 5 bases; unmatched junction bases: 8. Per the germline V gene, CDR1 is KGHDR and CDR2 is SFDVKD. The CDR3 covers 15 residues. The CDR3 DNA reads as TGTGCCACCAGTGAGGGGACTAGCATGATCCACGAGCAGTACTTC. Translation: CATSEGTSMIHEQYF.

In this sample, this clonotype turned up many times. The chain links TRBV2 to TRBJ1-5; tentatively, D is TRBD1 (5 bases). Between the trimmed V and J ends, which lost 6 bases and 8 bases, there was a span of 14 bases. Germline assignment: CDR1 SNHLY and CDR2 FYNNEI. This CDR3 region has 13 residues. The CDR3 coding sequence is TGTGCCAGCAGAGGAGGGGTAGCTAAGCCCCAGCATTTT. It encodes CASRGGVAKPQHF.

This clonotype was observed many times. The chain uses TRBV20-1 and TRBJ1-1, with 8 bases aligning to TRBD1. The germline CDR1 and CDR2 sequences are DFQATT and SNEGSKA (reference sequence). Trimming removed 4 bases from V and 3 bases from J; junction bases left unmatched: 10. The CDR3 length is 15 residues. The CDR3 coding sequence is TGCAGTGCTACCAAACCTACAGGGGGGTACACTGAAGCTTTCTTT. Protein: CSATKPTGGYTEAFF.

The chain links TRBV7-2 to TRBJ2-3; TRBD1 agrees at 9 bases. V lost 4 bases and J lost 4; bases outside the gene matches: 12. Germline CDR1 and CDR2: SGHTA and FQGNSA. The CDR3 has 17 amino acids. CDR3 sequence reads: CASSSRWDRAPPDTQYF. The CDR3 coding sequence is TGTGCCAGCAGCTCACGATGGGACAGGGCCCCCCCAGATACGCAGTATTTT.

Of note for this clonotype: Just one base apart from a much larger clone, this may be a read error. The chain has TRBV18 and TRBJ2-1, with a weak D call TRBD2 (5 bases). The CDR3 sequence is 14 residues long. Germline CDR1 KGHSH, CDR2 LQKENI. V lost 6 bases, J lost 13 bases, and 22 bases lay in between. The CDR3 sequence: CASSPDGVGGDQFF. CDR3 bases: TGTGCCAGCTCGCCAGACGGGGTAGGCGGTGATCAGTTCTTC. Variable domain in full (rest from reference TRBV18 and TRBJ2-1): NAGVMQNPRHLVRRRGQEARLRCSPMKGHSHVYWYRQLPEEGLKFMVYLQKENIIDESGMPKERFSAEFPKEGPSILRIQQVVRGDSAAYFCASSPDGVGGDQFFGPGTRLTVL.

This clonotype appeared many times. The V call is TRBV13, the J call TRBJ2-1; weak D call: TRBD1 (6 bases). Germline V gene sequence: CDR1 PRHDT, CDR2 FYEKMQ (reference sequence). Trimming took off 4 bases at V and 2 bases at J, with 15 bases between the two ends. This CDR3 region has 16 residues. The CDR3 coding sequence is TGTGCCAGCAGCTCAGATCACAGGGTCCCCTACAATGAGCAGTTCTTC. Its translation: CASSSDHRVPYNEQFF.

The V gene is TRBV13, the J gene TRBJ1-6; D unclear. V was clipped by 5 bases and J by 0 bases, with 11 bases between them. Germline V lookup: CDR1 PRHDT, CDR2 FYEKMQ (reference sequence). This CDR3 contains 16 residues. CDR3 in DNA: TGTGCCAGCAGCCTACAGAGGAGCTCCTATAATTCACCCCTCCACTTT. Its protein product is CASSLQRSSYNSPLHF.

This clonotype came up many times. CDR3 in amino acids: CASSFWTSGRSQDTQYF. The CDR3 nucleotides are TGTGCCAGCAGTTTCTGGACTAGCGGGAGGTCACAAGATACGCAGTATTTT. J is TRBJ2-3 and V is TRBV12-3 or TRBV12-4, with 14 bases matching TRBD2. The CDR3 extends over 17 amino acids. V dropped 3 bases and J dropped 5; count of bases not matched to a gene: 7.

The genes are TRBV4-2 and TRBJ1-4, with D uncertain. The CDR3 runs 14 residues. The V gene's germline CDR1 is LGHNA and CDR2 YNFKEQ. V was trimmed by 0 bases and J by 12 bases, leaving 14 bases between them. CDR3 nucleotides: TGTGCCAGCAGCCAAGATCTCGGTCCGGTCGAACTGTTTTTT. Translated: CASSQDLGPVELFF.

V is TRBV7-3 and J is TRBJ1-2, with 9 positions matching TRBD1. In germline, CDR1 is SGHTA, CDR2 FQGTGA. There are 14 residues in the CDR3. With V trimmed by 4 bases and J by 6 bases, 6 bases remained unmatched. Written as DNA, the CDR3 is TGTGCCAGCAGCTCAACAGGGGGCGCAGATGGCTACACCTTC. This sequence encodes CASSSTGGADGYTF.

A word on this clonotype: One end of the junction does not line up with germline, which may come from a read error. The chain is built from TRBV6-1 and TRBJ1-1, with unresolved D. The germline V gene has CDR1 MNHNS and CDR2 SASEGT. This CDR3 has 14 amino acids. The CDR3 nucleotides read TGTGCCAGCAGTGAAAACCTGGAGAACACTGAAGCTTCCTTT. Protein sequence: CASSENLENTEASF.

The chain couples TRBV7-6 to TRBJ1-1; D gene ambiguous. The length of the CDR3 is 15 residues. Per germline, CDR1 SGHVS and CDR2 FNYEAQ. V dropped 2 bases and J dropped 3 bases, with 13 bases sitting between them. The CDR3 reads CASSLIRPGDTEAFF. CDR3 DNA sequence: TGTGCCAGCAGCTTAATACGCCCCGGGGACACTGAAGCTTTCTTT.

The J gene is TRBJ1-1, the V gene TRBV7-9; a possible D gene is TRBD1 (6 bases). V was shortened by 1 base and J by 10 bases, with 10 bases between the two germline ends. Germline assignment: CDR1 SEHNR and CDR2 FQNEAQ (reference sequence). The CDR3 has 12 amino acids. In DNA, the CDR3 is TGTGCCAGCAGCTTAGATAGCAGGGGAGCTTTCTTT. It is translated as CASSLDSRGAFF.

This clonotype was observed at least ten times. This rearrangement joins TRBV20-1 to TRBJ1-1, with D unresolved. Trimming took 5 bases from V and 1 from J, leaving 5 bases between them. The germline V gene encodes CDR1 DFQATT and CDR2 SNEGSKA (reference sequence). The CDR3 extends over 11 amino acids. The CDR3 nucleotides are TGCAGTGCTCTCAAGAACACTGAAGCTTTCTTT. Translated: CSALKNTEAFF.